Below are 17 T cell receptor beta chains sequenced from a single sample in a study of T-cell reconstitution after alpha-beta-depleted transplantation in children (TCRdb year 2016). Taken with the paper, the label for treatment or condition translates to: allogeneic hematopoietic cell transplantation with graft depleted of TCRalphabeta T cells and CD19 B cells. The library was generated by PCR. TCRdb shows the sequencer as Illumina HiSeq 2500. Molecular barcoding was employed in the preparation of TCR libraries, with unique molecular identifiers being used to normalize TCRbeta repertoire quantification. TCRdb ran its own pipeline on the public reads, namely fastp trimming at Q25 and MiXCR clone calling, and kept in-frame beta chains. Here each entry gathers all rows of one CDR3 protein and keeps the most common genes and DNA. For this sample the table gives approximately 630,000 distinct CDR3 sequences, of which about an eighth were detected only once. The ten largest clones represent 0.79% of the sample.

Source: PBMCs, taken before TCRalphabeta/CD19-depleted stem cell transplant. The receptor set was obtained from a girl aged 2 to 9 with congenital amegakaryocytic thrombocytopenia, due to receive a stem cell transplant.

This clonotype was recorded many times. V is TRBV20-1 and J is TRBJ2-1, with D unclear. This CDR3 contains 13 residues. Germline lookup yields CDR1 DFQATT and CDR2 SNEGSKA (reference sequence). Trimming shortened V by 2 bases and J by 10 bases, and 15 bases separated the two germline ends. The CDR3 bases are TGCAGTGCTAGAAAGGTCGGCGTTGGGGAGCAGTTCTTC. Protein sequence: CSARKVGVGEQFF.

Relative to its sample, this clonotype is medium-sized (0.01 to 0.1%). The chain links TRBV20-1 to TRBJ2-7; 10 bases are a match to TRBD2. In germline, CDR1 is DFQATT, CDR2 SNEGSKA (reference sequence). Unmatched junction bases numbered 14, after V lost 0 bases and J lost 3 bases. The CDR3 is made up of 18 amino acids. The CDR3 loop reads CSARDPKVASGSLYEQYF. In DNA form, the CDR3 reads TGCAGTGCTAGAGATCCGAAAGTCGCTAGCGGGAGCCTCTACGAGCAGTACTTC.

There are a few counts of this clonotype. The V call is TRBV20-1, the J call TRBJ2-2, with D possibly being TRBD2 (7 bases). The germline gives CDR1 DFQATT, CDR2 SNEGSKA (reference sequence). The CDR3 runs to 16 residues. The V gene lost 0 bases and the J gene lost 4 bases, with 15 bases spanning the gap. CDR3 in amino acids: CSARDGGGRGTGELFF. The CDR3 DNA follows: TGCAGTGCTAGAGATGGGGGGGGGCGAGGCACCGGGGAGCTGTTTTTT.

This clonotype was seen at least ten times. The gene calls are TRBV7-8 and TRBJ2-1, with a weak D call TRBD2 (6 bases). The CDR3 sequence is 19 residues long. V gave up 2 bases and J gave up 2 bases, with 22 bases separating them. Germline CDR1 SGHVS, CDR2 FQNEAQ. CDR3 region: CASSLSAGNSAGTYNEQFF. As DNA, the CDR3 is TGTGCCAGCAGCTTATCGGCGGGGAATTCGGCGGGAACCTACAATGAGCAGTTCTTC.

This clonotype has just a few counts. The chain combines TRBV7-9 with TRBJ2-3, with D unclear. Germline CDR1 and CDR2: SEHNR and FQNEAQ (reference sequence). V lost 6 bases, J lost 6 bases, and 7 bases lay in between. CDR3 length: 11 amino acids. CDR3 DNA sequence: TGTGCCAGCAGGGGGATGGATACGCAGTATTTT. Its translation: CASRGMDTQYF.

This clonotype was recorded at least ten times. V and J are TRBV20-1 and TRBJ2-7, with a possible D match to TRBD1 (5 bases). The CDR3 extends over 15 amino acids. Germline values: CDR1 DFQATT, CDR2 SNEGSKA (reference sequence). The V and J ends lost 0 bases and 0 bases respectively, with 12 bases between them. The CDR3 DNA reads TGCAGTGCTAGAGATCGCAGGGCGAGCTCCTACGAGCAGTACTTC. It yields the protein CSARDRRASSYEQYF.

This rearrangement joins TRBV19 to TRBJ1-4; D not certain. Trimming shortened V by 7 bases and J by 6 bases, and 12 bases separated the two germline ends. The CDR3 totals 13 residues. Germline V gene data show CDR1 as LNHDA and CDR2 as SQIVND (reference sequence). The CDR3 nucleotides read TGTGCCAGTACGGAATGGAACGATGAAAAACTGTTTTTT. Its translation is CASTEWNDEKLFF.

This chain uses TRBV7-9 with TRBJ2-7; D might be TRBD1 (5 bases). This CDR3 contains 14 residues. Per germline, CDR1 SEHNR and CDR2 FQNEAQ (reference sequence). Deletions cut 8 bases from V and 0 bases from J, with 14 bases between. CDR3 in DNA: TGTGCCAGCGCACCCTCACAGGCCTCCTACGAGCAGTACTTC. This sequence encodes CASAPSQASYEQYF.

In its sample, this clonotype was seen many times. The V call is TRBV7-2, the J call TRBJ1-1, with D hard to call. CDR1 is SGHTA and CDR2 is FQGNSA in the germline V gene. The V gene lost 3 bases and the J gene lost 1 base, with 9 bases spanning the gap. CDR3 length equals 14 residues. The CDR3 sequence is CASSFTLTNTEAFF. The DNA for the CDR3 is TGTGCCAGCAGCTTTACTTTAACGAACACTGAAGCTTTCTTT.

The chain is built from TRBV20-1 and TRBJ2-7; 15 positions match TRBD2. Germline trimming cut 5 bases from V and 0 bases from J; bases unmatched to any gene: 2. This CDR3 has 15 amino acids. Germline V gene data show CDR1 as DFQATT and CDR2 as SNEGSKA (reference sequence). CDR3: CSAGLAGGSSYEQYF. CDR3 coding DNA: TGCAGTGCTGGACTAGCGGGGGGGAGCTCCTACGAGCAGTACTTC.

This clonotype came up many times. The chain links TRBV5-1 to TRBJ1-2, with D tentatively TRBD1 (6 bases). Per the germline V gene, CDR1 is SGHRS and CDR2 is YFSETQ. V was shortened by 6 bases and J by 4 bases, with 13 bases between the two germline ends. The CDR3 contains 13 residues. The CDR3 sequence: CASTSGVGYGYTF. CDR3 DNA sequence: TGCGCCAGCACGTCAGGGGTGGGCTATGGCTACACCTTC.

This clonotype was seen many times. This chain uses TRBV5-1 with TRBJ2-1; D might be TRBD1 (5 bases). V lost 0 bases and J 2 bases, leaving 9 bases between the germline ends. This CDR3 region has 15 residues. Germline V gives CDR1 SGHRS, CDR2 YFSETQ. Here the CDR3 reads CASSLVDIAYNEQFF. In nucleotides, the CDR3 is TGCGCCAGCAGCTTGGTGGACATAGCCTACAATGAGCAGTTCTTC. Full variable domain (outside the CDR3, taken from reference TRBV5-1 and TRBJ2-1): KAGVTQTPRYLIKTRGQQVTLSCSPISGHRSVSWYQQTPGQGLQFLFEYFSETQRNKGNFPGRFSGRQFSNSRSEMNVSTLELGDSALYLCASSLVDIAYNEQFFGPGTRLTVL.

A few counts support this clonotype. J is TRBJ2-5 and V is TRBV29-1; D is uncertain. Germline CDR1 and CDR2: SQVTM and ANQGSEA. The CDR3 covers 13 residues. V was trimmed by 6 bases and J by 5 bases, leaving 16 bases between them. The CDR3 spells CSVDLRLGETQYF. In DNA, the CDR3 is TGCAGCGTCGATCTCAGATTAGGGGAGACCCAGTACTTC.

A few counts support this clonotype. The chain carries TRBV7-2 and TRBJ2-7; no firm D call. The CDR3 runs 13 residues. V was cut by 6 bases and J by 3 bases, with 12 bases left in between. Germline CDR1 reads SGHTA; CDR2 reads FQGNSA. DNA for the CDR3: TGTGCCAGCAGAGACACTGCTAACTACGAGCAGTACTTC. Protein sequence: CASRDTANYEQYF.

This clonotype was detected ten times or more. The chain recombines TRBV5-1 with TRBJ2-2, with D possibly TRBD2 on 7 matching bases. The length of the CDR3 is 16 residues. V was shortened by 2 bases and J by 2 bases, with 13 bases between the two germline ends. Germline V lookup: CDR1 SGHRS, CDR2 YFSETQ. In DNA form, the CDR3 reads TGCGCCAGCAGCTTCGAGGGAGGGACAAACACCGGGGAGCTGTTTTTT. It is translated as CASSFEGGTNTGELFF.

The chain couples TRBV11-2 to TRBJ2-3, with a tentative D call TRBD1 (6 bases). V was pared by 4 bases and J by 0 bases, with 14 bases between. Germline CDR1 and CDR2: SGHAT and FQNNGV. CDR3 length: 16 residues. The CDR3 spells CASSSHRDISTDTQYF. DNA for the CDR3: TGTGCCAGCAGCTCTCACCGGGACATTAGCACAGATACGCAGTATTTT.

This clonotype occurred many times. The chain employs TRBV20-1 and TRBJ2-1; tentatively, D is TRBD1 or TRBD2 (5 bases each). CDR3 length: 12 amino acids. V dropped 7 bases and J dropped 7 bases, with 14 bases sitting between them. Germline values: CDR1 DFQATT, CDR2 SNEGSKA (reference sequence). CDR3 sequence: CSVCGEGNEQFF. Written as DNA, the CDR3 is TGCAGTGTATGCGGAGAGGGGAATGAGCAGTTCTTC.